The clone carrying this T cell receptor (beta chain) has just a few counts. Its cognate antigen is unknown. The sample originates from a study of naive and memory T cell subsets. The V end lost 5 bases, the J end lost 4 bases, and 18 bases lay between the germline ends. CDR3 length: 15 amino acids. Per germline, CDR1 MNHNY and CDR2 SVGAGI (reference sequence). Amplification of ligated cDNA took four PCR rounds with SP2 and nested alpha and beta constant primers. TCRdb re-analysed the 5' RACE reads in MiXCR, keeping a single row per CDR3 protein. In the table there are tens of thousands of distinct CDR3 sequences, around 7.3% of which are singletons. Study observations and caveats: The RNA method is potentially sensitive to activation and differentiation changes.

An oligonucleotide containing a UMI was ligated to the 3' end of TCR cDNA. The source is a male donor in good health. The V gene is TRBV6-6, the J gene TRBJ2-7; D unclear. CDR3 in DNA: TGTGCCAGCAGTCCCCACAACGAGCCACCTTACGAGCAGTACTTC. Its protein product is CASSPHNEPPYEQYF.